Included here is one T cell receptor (beta chain) sequence, with context. As yet, its antigen is unknown. PCR was performed a second time for about 6 to 12 cycles using a sample-barcoded 5' primer and a J-beta primer mix. Each CDR3 protein is one row after TCRdb ran MiXCR on the 5' RACE reads. The table has about 1.5 million distinct CDR3 sequences, 42% seen once; the top ten hold less than 8%. CDR3 length: 13 amino acids. These data belong to a study of blood T cells in healthy people across ages. The study, taken as a whole, reports: Compared with aged donors, long-lived donors showed fewer expanded clones, suggesting selection.

The sequenced sample was blood. V is TRBV21-1 and J is TRBJ2-5; the tabulated D call, TRBD1, remains unverified against the DNA. TRBV21-1 is designated a pseudogene. The source of this sequence is a woman under 30 in good health. The chain's CDR3 is CASSDRDLETQYF. In DNA, the CDR3 is TGTGCCAGCAGCGACAGGGACTTAGAGACCCAGTACTTC.